This T cell receptor (beta chain) was recorded in a study of T cell repertoires in cytomegalovirus infection. Study as a whole: Public signatures in TCR beta pointed to CMV infection and matching HLA type.

The CDR3 consists of 14 residues. CDR1 and CDR2 (germline): SGHVS, FQNEAQ. V lost 5 bases and J lost 5, with 16 bases in between. General study points: Individuals carrying CMV plus the relevant HLA were identified by cumulative frequency of public TCR beta families. Clonotypes of TCR beta that were HLA-C-restricted and CMV-specific dominated the ex vivo response.

This clonotype appeared many times. What it binds is not known. Each CDR3 protein gets one entry after TCRdb re-called the reads with MiXCR. The sample includes tens of thousands of distinct CDR3 sequences, about 30% of them seen just once. The chain is built from TRBV7-8 and TRBJ2-7, with a possible D match to TRBD2 (5 bases). This specimen was CD8+ T cells from cultured PBMCs, taken from culture after CMV antigen stimulation. The receptor comes from a human donor in good health (CMV status not recorded). Some clones in this sample may be carry-over from other donors' samples. CDR3 sequence reads: CASSQRVEGDEQYF. As DNA, the CDR3 is TGTGCCAGCAGCCAAAGGGTAGAGGGAGACGAGCAGTACTTC.